This T cell receptor beta chain comes out of a study of blood T cells in healthy people across ages. Study results and caveats: Diversity was higher, and naive CD4+ cells more numerous, in long-lived donors than in aged donors. PBMCs left unsorted prevented a conclusive naive versus antigen-experienced comparison. Diversity figures derived from one million T cells were judged to underestimate the true value.

For this clonotype: Its specificity is not known.

Together with a sample-barcoded 5' primer, a J-beta primer mix was included in a second PCR lasting 7 to 11 cycles. Researchers report that a template-switch adaptor with 12 random nucleotides tagged each cDNA molecule. Via MiXCR, TCRdb re-called the 5' RACE reads, giving one row per CDR3 protein. The sample includes 800,000 to 950,000 distinct CDR3 sequences, roughly 52% of them seen just once. This clonotype was sampled from a man aged 25 to 40 in good health. The material sequenced was blood.

DNA of the CDR3: TGTGCCAGCAGTCTTACTAGCGGGGCGACTAGCACAGATACGCAGTATTTT. It codes for CASSLTSGATSTDTQYF. The chain couples TRBV7-2 to TRBJ2-3; the match to TRBD2 covers 10 bases. Germline CDR1 and CDR2: SGHTA and FQGNSA. The trim removed 6 bases at V and 0 bases at J, leaving 9 bases unmatched. CDR3 length equals 17 residues.